This record looks at one T cell receptor beta chain sequence and its context. This entry belongs to a study of blood T cell repertoires in COVID-19. Study in general: COVID-19 samples collected from the United States, Italy and Spain covered acute and convalescent phases.

Under the authors' procedure: Quantification of nucleated cells was approximated via reference gene primer amplification. Sequencing was performed with immunoSEQ multiplex PCR; in TCRdb, only in-frame clones are kept and a portion is missing. V and J calls and clone size are those listed in that table; D and trimming were worked out from the DNA. The repertoire includes some 270,000 clones, about 83% of them detected once, and 1.5% to 1.7% sits in the top ten. The clonotype originates from a woman aged 40 to 50 who had recovered from COVID-19. Material for sequencing was peripheral blood.

CDR3 sequence: CASSPQGSSYNEQFF. The DNA of the CDR3 is TGTGCCAGCAGTCCCCAGGGAAGCTCCTACAATGAGCAGTTCTTC. The chain recombines TRBV7-3 with TRBJ2-1; D may be TRBD1 (5 bases). Germline V CDR1 and CDR2: SGHTA, FQGTGA. CDR3 size: 15 residues. V dropped 6 bases and J dropped 0 bases, with 12 bases sitting between them.